The clone carrying this T cell receptor beta chain was picked up a small number of times. The sample is drawn from a study of T cells after yellow fever vaccination. Each CDR3 protein is one row after TCRdb ran MiXCR on the 5' RACE reads. The sample comprises under 350,000 distinct CDR3 sequences, roughly 4% of which are singletons, and 20% to 25% rests with the top ten. Source: PBMCs, taken 5 days after the yellow fever booster vaccination. This TCR came from a young man who received the YFV17D yellow fever vaccine.

The DNA for the CDR3 is TGTGCCAGCAGCTTAGCCGGGGGGGCGGAAGAGTTCTTC. The encoded protein is CASSLAGGAEEFF. The chain employs TRBV11-3 and TRBJ2-1; the match to TRBD2 covers 8 bases. V gave up 1 base and J gave up 14 bases; unmatched junction bases: 7. The CDR3 consists of 13 residues. Germline loops: CDR1 SGHNT, CDR2 YENEEA.